Below, 11 T cell receptor beta chains from the same sample are listed, as sequenced in a study of early T cells in non-severe SARS-CoV-2 infection. TCRdb re-called the 5' RACE reads with MiXCR, one entry per CDR3 protein. The sample holds under 70,000 distinct CDR3 sequences, 5.6% seen once. Material for sequencing was whole blood. These receptor sequences come from an adult who was a healthcare worker with PCR-confirmed SARS-CoV-2 infection or an uninfected control (not recorded which).

This chain uses TRBV7-2 with TRBJ1-2; 10 bases are shared with TRBD1. V trimming: 5 bases; J trimming: 3 bases; junction bases outside the gene matches: 6. Germline loops: CDR1 SGHTA, CDR2 FQGNSA. This CDR3 region has 15 residues. The CDR3 DNA reads as TGTGCCAGCAGCCCTTTAGGGACAGGGGACTATGGCTACACCTTC. Encoded protein: CASSPLGTGDYGYTF.

This clonotype was found a few times. This chain uses TRBV19 with TRBJ2-4; D remains ambiguous. The CDR3 is 11 residues long. V was cut by 11 bases and J by 3 bases, with 8 bases left in between. Germline CDR1 LNHDA, CDR2 SQIVND (reference sequence). The CDR3 sequence is CASGYKNIQYF. CDR3 sequence (DNA): TGTGCCTCGGGTTACAAAAACATTCAGTACTTC.

This clonotype was recorded many times. The gene calls are TRBV5-4 and TRBJ2-7, with a weak D call TRBD1 (6 bases). This CDR3 region has 14 residues. From germline, CDR1 is SGHNT and CDR2 YYREEE (reference sequence). Trimming stripped 1 base from V and 4 bases from J, with 12 bases between. The DNA of the CDR3 is TGTGCCAGCAGCTTGACAGGGTCCCGGTACGAGCAGTACTTC. Translation gives CASSLTGSRYEQYF. Full variable domain (missing parts from reference TRBV5-4 and TRBJ2-7): ETGVTQSPTHLIKTRGQQVTLRCSSQSGHNTVSWYQQALGQGPQFIFQYYREEENGRGNFPPRFSGLQFPNYSSELNVNALELDDSALYLCASSLTGSRYEQYFGPGTRLTVT.

In its sample, this clonotype was seen a few times. The chain has TRBV27 and TRBJ1-5; possible D gene TRBD1, 5 bases. V was cut by 0 bases and J by 6 bases, with 9 bases left in between. Germline assignment: CDR1 MNHEY and CDR2 SMNVEV (reference sequence). The CDR3 length is 14 residues. CDR3 nucleotides: TGTGCCAGCAGTTTATCGCCGGGGGGTCAGCCCCAGCATTTT. As protein: CASSLSPGGQPQHF.

This clonotype turned up a few times. The chain links TRBV20-1 to TRBJ1-6; 10 bases are shared with TRBD1. Per the germline V gene, CDR1 is DFQATT and CDR2 is SNEGSKA (reference sequence). CDR3 length equals 13 residues. J lost 7 bases, V lost 5 bases, and 2 bases had no gene match. The CDR3 here is CSAPDRGNSPLHF. The DNA for the CDR3 is TGCAGTGCTCCGGACAGGGGGAATTCACCCCTCCACTTT.

This clonotype was detected many times. V and J are TRBV6-1 and TRBJ1-5; no firm D call. V was pared by 7 bases and J by 0 bases, with 10 bases between. Germline CDR1 reads MNHNS; CDR2 reads SASEGT. This CDR3 has 14 residues. CDR3 in DNA: TGTGCCAGCACCGAAGGAGTTAGCAATCAGCCCCAGCATTTT. This encodes CASTEGVSNQPQHF.

In its sample, this clonotype was seen many times. The rearrangement joins TRBV7-2 to TRBJ2-2; no clear D gene. This CDR3 has 15 residues. V was pared by 4 bases and J by 6 bases, with 15 bases between. CDR1 and CDR2 (germline): SGHTA, FQGNSA. DNA of the CDR3: TGTGCCAGCAGCTCCAACCGTGGCGCGGCCGGGGAGCTGTTTTTT. Its translation is CASSSNRGAAGELFF. Full variable domain (remainder filled in from reference TRBV7-2 and TRBJ2-2): GAGVSQSPSNKVTEKGKDVELRCDPISGHTALYWYRQSLGQGLEFLIYFQGNSAPDKSGLPSDRFSAERTGGSVSTLTIQRTQQEDSAVYLCASSSNRGAAGELFFGEGSRLTVL.

V and J are TRBV11-2 and TRBJ2-7, with D perhaps TRBD1 (8 bases). This CDR3 is 16 amino acids long. Trimming left V 9 bases short and J 4 bases short, with 25 bases between. Germline lookup yields CDR1 SGHAT and CDR2 FQNNGV. CDR3 sequence (DNA): TGTGCCAGTTCCGGAAGGGCGGACAGGGACTATTACGAGCAGTACTTC. Amino acids: CASSGRADRDYYEQYF.

This clonotype showed up just a few times. The genes are TRBV7-6 and TRBJ1-1; D gene uncertain. The CDR3 covers 13 residues. Germline CDR1 is SGHVS and CDR2 is FNYEAQ. Trimming pared 5 bases from V and 0 bases from J, leaving 7 bases between. The CDR3 bases are TGTGCCAGCAGCCCTCAAATGAACACTGAAGCTTTCTTT. It is translated as CASSPQMNTEAFF. The full variable domain, in which reference TRBV7-6 and TRBJ1-1 provide the parts outside the CDR3, is GAGVSQSPRYKVTKRGQDVALRCDPISGHVSLYWYRQALGQGPEFLTYFNYEAQQDKSGLPNDRFSAERPEGSISTLTIQRTEQRDSAMYRCASSPQMNTEAFFGQGTRLTVV.

This clonotype has ten or more counts. This chain connects TRBV7-9 to TRBJ1-1; 8 bases fit TRBD1. The CDR3 sequence is 15 residues long. Germline trimming cut 2 bases from V and 4 bases from J; bases unmatched to any gene: 6. Germline loops: CDR1 SEHNR, CDR2 FQNEAQ (reference sequence). The CDR3, as DNA: TGTGCCAGCAGCTTATTGCCAGGGGGCGTCACTGAAGCTTTCTTT. Translation gives CASSLLPGGVTEAFF.

This clonotype was seen at least ten times. J is TRBJ1-2 and V is TRBV20-1, with 7 bases fitting TRBD1. The V gene's germline CDR1 is DFQATT and CDR2 SNEGSKA (reference sequence). V lost 6 bases, J lost 2 bases, and 9 bases stayed unmatched. CDR3 size: 14 residues. The CDR3 bases are TGCAGTGCCAACCGGGACAGTGTAAACTATGGCTACACCTTC. Translating it yields CSANRDSVNYGYTF.